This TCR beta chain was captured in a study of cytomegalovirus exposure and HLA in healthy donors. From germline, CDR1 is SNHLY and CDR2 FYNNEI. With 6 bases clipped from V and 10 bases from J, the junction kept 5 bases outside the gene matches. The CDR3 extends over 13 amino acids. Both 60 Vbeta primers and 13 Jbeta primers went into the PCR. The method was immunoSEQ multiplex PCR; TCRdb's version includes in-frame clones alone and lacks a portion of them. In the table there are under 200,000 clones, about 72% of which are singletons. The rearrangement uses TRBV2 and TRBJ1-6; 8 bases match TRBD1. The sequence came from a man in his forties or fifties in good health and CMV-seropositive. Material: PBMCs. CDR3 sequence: CASRTGGRSPLHF. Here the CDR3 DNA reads TGTGCCAGCAGAACAGGGGGACGGTCACCCCTCCACTTT.